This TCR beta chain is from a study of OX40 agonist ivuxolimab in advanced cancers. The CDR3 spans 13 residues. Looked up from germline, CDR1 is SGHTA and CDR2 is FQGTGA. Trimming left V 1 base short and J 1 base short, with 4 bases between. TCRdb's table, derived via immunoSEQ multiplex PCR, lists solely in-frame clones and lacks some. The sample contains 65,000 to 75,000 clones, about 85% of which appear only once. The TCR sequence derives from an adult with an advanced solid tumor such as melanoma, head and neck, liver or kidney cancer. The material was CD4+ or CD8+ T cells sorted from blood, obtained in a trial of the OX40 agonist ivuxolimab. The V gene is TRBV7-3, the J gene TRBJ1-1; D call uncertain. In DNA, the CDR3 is TGTGCCAGCAGCTTAATCACGAACACTGAAGCTTTCTTT. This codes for CASSLITNTEAFF.